This paragraph covers one T cell receptor beta chain sequence. The CDR3 has 17 residues. V dropped 10 bases and J dropped 0 bases, with 22 bases sitting between them. Germline CDR1 is SGHVS and CDR2 is FQNEAQ. This specimen belongs to a study of T cell responses to AZD1222 COVID-19 vaccine. Clones were sequenced by immunoSEQ multiplex PCR, and TCRdb holds only the in-frame ones, with some missing. The table has around 150,000 clones, 70% to 90% seen once; the top ten hold 1.5% to 2%. The sequences come from peripheral blood, collected on day 0 of AZD1222 vaccination. This receptor was taken from an adult in good health. The rearrangement joins TRBV7-8 to TRBJ1-5; maybe TRBD1 (5 bases). The CDR3 protein is CATLPGRNSYSNQPQHF. CDR3 in DNA: TGTGCCACCTTACCGGGACGGAACTCATATAGCAATCAGCCCCAGCATTTT.